The 21 T cell receptor beta chains below were found in one sample sequenced in a study of early T cells in non-severe SARS-CoV-2 infection. TCRdb redid the calling of the 5' RACE reads with MiXCR, one entry per CDR3 protein. The data hold nearly 95,000 distinct CDR3 sequences, with approximately 15% observed a single time. Sequencing used whole blood, obtained at baseline. The receptors shown here come from an adult who was a healthcare worker with PCR-confirmed SARS-CoV-2 infection or an uninfected control (not recorded which).

This clonotype was counted at least ten times. This chain joins TRBV20-1 and TRBJ2-1; D is ambiguous. The V end was cut by 3 bases, the J end by 7 bases, with 16 bases between. The germline CDR1 and CDR2 sequences are DFQATT and SNEGSKA (reference sequence). This CDR3 spans 14 amino acids. CDR3 DNA sequence: TGCAGTGCTAGGACCCCTAGAGTCTCTAATGAGCAGTTCTTC. Its translation is CSARTPRVSNEQFF.

V gene TRBV12-3 or TRBV12-4 combines with J gene TRBJ2-1; 10 nucleotides align to TRBD2. The trim removed 5 bases at V and 7 bases at J, leaving 8 bases unmatched. The CDR3 runs 15 residues. The CDR3 loop reads CASSPLAGVKNEQFF. CDR3 nucleotide sequence: TGTGCCAGCAGTCCTCTAGCGGGAGTCAAGAATGAGCAGTTCTTC.

In its sample, this clonotype was seen a few times. The chain uses TRBV20-1 and TRBJ1-1; D not resolved. The CDR3 is 14 residues long. Looked up from germline, CDR1 is DFQATT and CDR2 is SNEGSKA (reference sequence). V gave up 6 bases and J gave up 0 bases, with 14 bases separating them. Here the CDR3 DNA reads TGCAGTGCGATGCGAGGATCAATGAACACTGAAGCTTTCTTT. It translates to CSAMRGSMNTEAFF.

The chain recombines TRBV3-1 with TRBJ2-7; maybe TRBD1 (5 bases). V lost 3 bases to trimming and J lost 5 bases, with 14 bases between them. CDR1 is LGHDT and CDR2 is YNNKEL in the germline V gene (reference sequence). The CDR3 totals 14 residues. Written as DNA, the CDR3 is TGTGCCAGCAGCCAGCAGGGTAGAATCAACGAGCAGTACTTC. Translating gives CASSQQGRINEQYF.

Turning to this clonotype: It is likely a read error, because the conserved phenylalanine at the end of the CDR3 is missing. J is TRBJ2-7 and V is TRBV14; D ambiguous. Germline V gene lookup returns CDR1 SGHDN and CDR2 FVKESK. The CDR3 loop spans 14 amino acids. Trimming cost V 5 bases and J 2 bases, with 13 bases left between them. The CDR3 DNA reads TGTGCCAGCAGCTTGCGACTCCGAGCCTACGAGCAGTACATC. The encoded protein is CASSLRLRAYEQYI.

The V gene is TRBV7-3, the J gene TRBJ2-5, with 7 bases fitting TRBD2. The J segment lost 1 base and the V segment lost 4 bases, leaving 6 bases of the junction unmatched. This CDR3 contains 15 residues. CDR1 and CDR2 from the germline V gene are SGHTA and FQGTGA. CDR3 amino acids: CASSSSGAGQETQYF. In DNA form, the CDR3 reads TGTGCCAGCAGCTCCAGCGGGGCCGGCCAAGAGACCCAGTACTTC.

CDR3 sequence reads: CSAPRDYSYNEQFF. The CDR3 DNA reads TGCAGTGCACCAAGGGATTACTCCTACAATGAGCAGTTCTTC. The V gene is TRBV20-1, the J gene TRBJ2-1; D remains ambiguous. This CDR3 is built from 14 residues. Germline CDR1 DFQATT, CDR2 SNEGSKA (reference sequence). V lost 6 bases and J lost 0, with 12 bases in between.

The chain recombines TRBV20-1 with TRBJ2-7; TRBD2 might be the D (5 bases). The germline V gene encodes CDR1 DFQATT and CDR2 SNEGSKA (reference sequence). The V and J ends lost 3 bases and 1 base respectively, with 10 bases between them. The CDR3 spans 13 residues. CDR3 in DNA: TGCAGTGCTAGGCGGGCCCTATCCTACGAGCAGTACTTC. This encodes CSARRALSYEQYF.

This clonotype was seen a few times. J is TRBJ2-7 and V is TRBV7-8; D gene unclear. Germline V CDR1 and CDR2: SGHVS, FQNEAQ. The length of the CDR3 is 15 residues. V was cut by 3 bases and J by 2 bases, with 14 bases left in between. The CDR3 DNA reads as TGTGCCAGCAGCTTGTCCCGGTATTCCCCCTACGAGCAGTACTTC. Encoded protein: CASSLSRYSPYEQYF. The whole variable domain, filled in from reference TRBV7-8 and TRBJ2-7, reads GAGVSQSPRYKVAKRGQDVALRCDPISGHVSLFWYQQALGQGPEFLTYFQNEAQLDKSGLPSDRFFAERPEGSVSTLKIQRTQQEDSAVYLCASSLSRYSPYEQYFGPGTRLTVT.

As regards this clonotype: This could be a read error, since a much larger clone is one nucleotide away. The gene calls are TRBV20-1 and TRBJ2-7, with 7 bases identical to TRBD2. This CDR3 region has 14 residues. Germline V lookup: CDR1 DFQATT, CDR2 SNEGSKA (reference sequence). The CDR3 reads CSAASSGYSHEQYF. In DNA form, the CDR3 reads TGCAGTGCTGCTTCTAGCGGATACTCCCACGAGCAGTACTTC.

The genes are TRBV12-5 and TRBJ1-5, with D possibly being TRBD1 (5 bases). The CDR3 is 15 residues long. In germline, CDR1 is LGHNT, CDR2 FRNRAP. V was trimmed by 6 bases and J by 1 base, leaving 13 bases between them. CDR3 bases: TGTGCTAGTGGACGTGGGACGGAGAGCAATCAGCCCCAGCATTTT. Translation gives CASGRGTESNQPQHF.

This clonotype was detected many times. The chain combines TRBV7-8 with TRBJ2-7, with 7 bases identical to TRBD2. The CDR3 extends over 16 amino acids. Germline trimming cut 5 bases from V and 2 bases from J; bases unmatched to any gene: 12. Germline-derived CDR1 and CDR2 are SGHVS and FQNEAQ. CDR3 residues: CASSAPTGTKTYEQYF. In nucleotides, the CDR3 is TGTGCCAGCAGCGCCCCGACCGGGACTAAGACCTACGAGCAGTACTTC.

The rearrangement joins TRBV28 to TRBJ1-6; 9 positions match TRBD1. Trimming at V came to 6 bases and at J to 6 bases, leaving 9 bases not matched to a gene. CDR1 and CDR2 from the germline V gene are MDHEN and SYDVKM. This CDR3 comprises 16 residues. CDR3 in amino acids: CASRPLPGQGNSPLHF. The CDR3 DNA sequence: TGTGCCAGCAGACCTTTACCGGGACAGGGTAATTCACCCCTCCACTTT. The full variable domain, in which reference TRBV28 and TRBJ1-6 provide the parts outside the CDR3, is DVKVTQSSRYLVKRTGEKVFLECVQDMDHENMFWYRQDPGLGLRLIYFSYDVKMKEKGDIPEGYSVSREKKERFSLILESASTNQTSMYLCASRPLPGQGNSPLHFGNGTRLTVT.

This rearrangement joins TRBV28 to TRBJ2-7, with 9 positions matching TRBD2. V was pared by 5 bases and J by 6 bases, with 8 bases of the junction left unmatched. The CDR3 loop spans 14 amino acids. Germline V gene sequence: CDR1 MDHEN, CDR2 SYDVKM. This chain's CDR3 is CASSDIAGDPEQYF. CDR3 nucleotide sequence: TGTGCCAGCAGTGACATAGCGGGAGACCCCGAGCAGTACTTC.

The chain links TRBV20-1 to TRBJ2-3; 7 bases agree with TRBD2. In germline, CDR1 is DFQATT, CDR2 SNEGSKA (reference sequence). With V trimmed by 8 bases and J by 4 bases, 12 bases remained unmatched. The CDR3 sequence is 14 residues long. The CDR3 sequence is CSTTPPRGADTQYF. CDR3 bases: TGCAGTACAACACCCCCCCGGGGGGCAGATACGCAGTATTTT.

This clonotype was observed a handful of times. CDR3 protein: CASSARDAGQPQHF. The CDR3 bases are TGTGCCAGCAGCGCGAGGGATGCGGGTCAGCCCCAGCATTTT. The rearrangement uses TRBV12-3 or TRBV12-4 and TRBJ1-5, with unresolved D. The V and J ends lost 6 bases and 6 bases respectively, with 15 bases between them. The CDR3 consists of 14 residues.

The genes are TRBV28 and TRBJ1-5, with D possibly TRBD1 on 5 matching bases. Germline CDR1 reads MDHEN; CDR2 reads SYDVKM. Trimming left V 5 bases short and J 2 bases short, with 13 bases between. CDR3 size: 15 residues. CDR3 amino acids: CASSPGKRGNQPQHF. DNA of the CDR3: TGTGCCAGCAGTCCAGGGAAGAGGGGCAATCAGCCCCAGCATTTT. Using reference TRBV28 and TRBJ1-5 for the parts outside the CDR3, the full variable domain is DVKVTQSSRYLVKRTGEKVFLECVQDMDHENMFWYRQDPGLGLRLIYFSYDVKMKEKGDIPEGYSVSREKKERFSLILESASTNQTSMYLCASSPGKRGNQPQHFGDGTRLSIL.

This clonotype was observed a handful of times. The gene calls are TRBV6-2 or TRBV6-3 and TRBJ2-7, with D maybe TRBD2 (7 bases). V was clipped by 3 bases and J by 3 bases, with 12 bases between them. Germline values: CDR1 MNHEY, CDR2 SVGEGT. CDR3 size: 14 residues. In nucleotides, the CDR3 is TGTGCCAGCAGTTATCCCGGGGGGCACTACGAGCAGTACTTC. Translating it yields CASSYPGGHYEQYF.

V usage is TRBV6-2 or TRBV6-3 and J usage is TRBJ1-5, with no clear D. The CDR3 runs to 13 residues. V lost 6 bases and J 4 bases, leaving 10 bases between the germline ends. Per the germline V gene, CDR1 is MNHEY and CDR2 is SVGEGT. The CDR3 DNA sequence: TGTGCCAGCAGCTTGACACGGAATCAGCCCCAGCATTTT. It translates to CASSLTRNQPQHF.

This clonotype has only a few counts. The CDR3 region is CASSVTRRGSGANVLTF. The CDR3 bases are TGTGCCAGCAGCGTAACACGTCGTGGGTCTGGGGCCAACGTCCTGACTTTC. The chain recombines TRBV7-8 with TRBJ2-6, with D uncertain. Trimming stripped 5 bases from V and 1 base from J, with 15 bases between. This CDR3 comprises 17 residues. Germline CDR1 reads SGHVS; CDR2 reads FQNEAQ.

The chain combines TRBV11-2 with TRBJ2-1; D ambiguous. The CDR3 length is 13 residues. V gave up 5 bases and J gave up 5 bases, with 10 bases separating them. Germline loops: CDR1 SGHAT, CDR2 FQNNGV. The CDR3 DNA follows: TGTGCCAGCAGCACCCCACGCAACAATGAGCAGTTCTTC. Translating it yields CASSTPRNNEQFF.